The 16 T cell receptor beta chains reported below all come from one sample, sequenced in a study of T cells in women clearing cervical HPV infection. Sequencing was performed with immunoSEQ multiplex PCR; in TCRdb, only in-frame clones are kept and a portion is missing. The data include around 31,000 clones; the top ten clones carry 8.4%. The sample comprised blood buffy coat. The receptor set was obtained from a woman between 18 and 70 years old with a cervical HPV16 infection that either progressed to CIN3+ or cleared (not recorded which).

About this clone itself: The observed sequence ends 3 residues before the CDR3 terminus, with the missing tail filled in from the germline J gene. The V gene is TRBV20-1, the J gene TRBJ1-6; no clear D gene. Germline CDR1 is DFQATT and CDR2 is SNEGSKA (reference sequence). This CDR3 contains 12 residues. V gave up 0 bases and J gave up 7 bases, with 4 bases separating them. The CDR3 sequence: CSARELNSPLHF. The DNA read from the CDR3 is TGCAGTGCTAGAGAGTTAAATTCACCC.

In terms of frequency, this clone is medium-sized. The CDR3 goes on 3 residues after the read ends, and that part is filled in from the germline J gene. The V and J genes are TRBV29-1 and TRBJ1-4, with 10 nucleotides matching TRBD1. The CDR3 runs to 13 residues. The germline V gene encodes CDR1 SQVTM and CDR2 ANQGSEA. V lost 7 bases, J lost 4 bases, and 3 bases stayed unmatched. The CDR3 is CSAGDRGNEKLFF. The CDR3 DNA, read in part, is TGCAGCGCCGGGGACAGGGGTAATGAAAAA.

As to this clone: The read ends 3 residues early relative to the CDR3; the germline J gene fills the gap. This chain joins TRBV29-1 and TRBJ2-7; D is possibly TRBD1 (5 bases). This CDR3 has 11 residues. The V end was cut by 6 bases, the J end by 5 bases, with 11 bases between. The germline gives CDR1 SQVTM, CDR2 ANQGSEA. CDR3 sequence: CSVGDSHEQYF. CDR3 bases read: TGCAGCGTAGGAGACAGTCACGAG.

CDR3 bases read: TGTGCCAGCAGTGAAATGTGGGCTGGTAGGATC. Residues: CASSEMWAGRI. The entire CDR3 reads CASSEMWAGRIYTF. V usage is TRBV6-1 and J usage is TRBJ1-2, with D uncertain. The observed sequence ends 3 residues before the CDR3 terminus, with the missing tail filled in from the germline J gene. Germline V gene sequence: CDR1 MNHNS, CDR2 SASEGT. This CDR3 spans 14 amino acids.

A word on this clone: The read halts 3 residues ahead of the CDR3 end, with the missing end drawn from the germline J gene. The chain joins TRBV7-2 to TRBJ2-7, with D hard to call. V lost 5 bases and J lost 2, with 13 bases in between. Germline CDR1 SGHTA, CDR2 FQGNSA. CDR3 length equals 14 residues. The part of the CDR3 DNA that was read is TGTGCCAGCAGCCCTATGACAACACCCTACGAG. Translated, it gives CASSPMTTPYE. The CDR3 reads in full as CASSPMTTPYEQYF. The full variable domain, its missing parts supplied by reference TRBV7-2 and TRBJ2-7, is GAGVSQSPSNKVTEKGKDVELRCDPISGHTALYWYRQSLGQGLEFLIYFQGNSAPDKSGLPSDRFSAERTGGSVSTLTIQRTQQEDSAVYLCASSPMTTPYEQYFGPGTRLTVT.

This CDR3 reads CATRQSNTEAFF. CDR3 DNA (partial): TGTGCCACTAGACAGAGCAACACTGAA. The genes are TRBV2 and TRBJ1-1, with D possibly TRBD1 on 5 matching bases. The CDR3 extends 3 residues past the end of the read, so its final part is completed from the germline J gene. There are 12 residues in the CDR3. Trimming removed 10 bases at V and 2 bases at J, with 11 bases between. Per germline, CDR1 SNHLY and CDR2 FYNNEI.

As for this clone: Read sequence stops 3 residues before the CDR3 end, and the germline J gene provides the missing end. The chain couples TRBV19 to TRBJ1-6; maybe TRBD1 (6 bases). V lost 5 bases and J 0 bases, leaving 8 bases between the germline ends. This CDR3 spans 15 amino acids. CDR1 is LNHDA, CDR2 SQIVND, per germline (reference sequence). Incomplete CDR3 DNA: TGTGCCAGTAGTGAACAGGGCTCCTATAATTCACCC. It codes for CASSEQGSYNSP. The full-length CDR3 reads as CASSEQGSYNSPLHF. The full variable domain, in which reference TRBV19 and TRBJ1-6 provide the parts outside the CDR3, is DGGITQSPKYLFRKEGQNVTLSCEQNLNHDAMYWYRQDPGQGLRLIYYSQIVNDFQKGDIAEGYSVSREKKESFPLTVTSAQKNPTAFYLCASSEQGSYNSPLHFGNGTRLTVT.

Turning to this clone: The sequenced fragment ends 3 residues before the CDR3 boundary, so the rest is inferred from the germline J gene. The chain links TRBV19 to TRBJ1-1; TRBD1 aligns across 11 bases. CDR1 LNHDA and CDR2 SQIVND come from the germline V gene (reference sequence). The CDR3 totals 16 residues. The CDR3 reads CASSQSGQGVGYEAFF. The CDR3 DNA, read in part, is TGTGCCAGTAGTCAATCGGGACAGGGGGTCGGGTACGAG.

Worth noting for this clone: The read halts 3 residues ahead of the CDR3 end, with the missing end drawn from the germline J gene. The chain employs TRBV12-3 or TRBV12-4 and TRBJ2-5; 8 positions match TRBD1. After removal of 6 bases from V and 2 bases from J, the junction contained 14 bases not matched to a gene. The length of the CDR3 is 17 residues. CDR3 sequence reads: CASRRDRGSTRQETQYF. Incomplete CDR3 DNA: TGTGCCAGCAGACGCGACAGGGGCTCGACCCGGCAAGAGACC.

Of note for this clone: The junction and the germline gene differ at one end; a read error may be behind it. Here the CDR3 reads CASSEGLAETQYF. The CDR3 DNA, read in part, is TGTGCCAGCAGTGAGGGACTAGCAGAGACG. The chain employs TRBV6-1 and TRBJ2-3; TRBD2 matches at 9 bases. The CDR3 end is not reached by the read, which stops 3 residues before it; the germline J gene fills it in. CDR1 is MNHNS and CDR2 is SASEGT in the germline V gene. The CDR3 consists of 13 residues.

As to this clone: The read terminates 3 residues before the CDR3 end, so the remaining end is supplied by the germline J gene. This chain joins TRBV7-3 and TRBJ2-3; D gene ambiguous. The CDR3 covers 13 residues. V gave up 4 bases and J gave up 1 base, with 6 bases separating them. Germline CDR1 is SGHTA and CDR2 is FQGTGA. The DNA read from the CDR3 is TGTGCCAGCAGCTCCACTGGCACAGATACG. Translation gives CASSSTGTDT. The complete CDR3 reads CASSSTGTDTQYF. The entire variable domain, with the rest obtained from reference TRBV7-3 and TRBJ2-3, is as follows: GAGVSQTPSNKVTEKGKYVELRCDPISGHTALYWYRQSLGQGPEFLIYFQGTGAADDSGLPNDRFFAVRPEGSVSTLKIQRTERGDSAVYLCASSSTGTDTQYFGPGTRLTVL.

Points on this clone: The read stops 3 residues short of the end of the CDR3; the missing end is completed from the germline J gene. The V and J genes are TRBV19 and TRBJ1-5, with D perhaps TRBD1 (6 bases). Germline V CDR1 and CDR2: LNHDA, SQIVND (reference sequence). Between the trimmed V and J ends, which lost 7 bases and 3 bases, there was a span of 10 bases. This CDR3 has 13 residues. The CDR3 bases that were read are TGTGCCAGTATCGGACAGACCAATCAGCCC. This sequence encodes CASIGQTNQP. The whole CDR3 sequence is CASIGQTNQPQHF.

Of note for this clone: Coverage ceases 3 residues before the CDR3 finishes, and the germline J gene fills in the end. The chain employs TRBV6-1 and TRBJ1-1; D remains ambiguous. Deletions cut 2 bases from V and 4 bases from J, with 8 bases between. Per the germline V gene, CDR1 is MNHNS and CDR2 is SASEGT. The CDR3 is made up of 13 amino acids. The CDR3 spells CASSELPITEAFF. CDR3 DNA (partial): TGTGCCAGCAGTGAACTCCCTATCACTGAA.

As to this clone: Read sequence stops 3 residues before the CDR3 end, and the germline J gene provides the missing end. The chain uses TRBV6-1 and TRBJ2-7; 7 nucleotides align to TRBD1. CDR1 is MNHNS and CDR2 is SASEGT in the germline V gene. The CDR3 is 13 residues long. V lost 2 bases and J lost 3; bases outside the gene matches: 1. CDR3 protein: CASSEYRGYEQYF. CDR3 DNA (partial): TGTGCCAGCAGTGAATACAGGGGCTACGAG.

Comments on this clone: The read gets to within 3 residues of the CDR3 end, and the germline J gene fills in the rest. The gene calls are TRBV11-3 and TRBJ2-5, with 10 bases aligning to TRBD2. CDR1 and CDR2 from the germline V gene are SGHNT and YENEEA. This CDR3 has 15 amino acids. Partial CDR3 DNA: TGTGCCAGCAGCCACACTAGCGGGATGGGAGATACC. This sequence encodes CASSHTSGMGDT. The complete CDR3 sequence is CASSHTSGMGDTQYF.

As to this clone: The CDR3 end falls 3 residues outside the read, so it is completed with the germline J gene. This chain links TRBV7-9 with TRBJ2-2, with D perhaps matching TRBD2 (6 bases). The germline gives CDR1 SEHNR, CDR2 FQNEAQ (reference sequence). This CDR3 is built from 15 residues. V gave up 7 bases and J gave up 5 bases, with 17 bases separating them. The CDR3 spells CASNSRGEGTGELFF. CDR3 bases read: TGTGCCAGCAACTCGCGGGGCGAGGGGACCGGGGAG.